A selection of T cell receptor beta chains follows, all from one sample in a study of naive and memory T cell subsets. TCRdb called the UMI-ligation and nested PCR reads again in MiXCR, with one record for every CDR3 protein. The sample includes about 140,000 distinct CDR3 sequences, 15% to 20% of them seen just once. What was sequenced was naive CD8+ T cells from blood. The receptor source for this set is a human donor in good health. Each CDR3 is given with its conserved first and last residue. A D gene is named only where the DNA matches it firmly. Expanded clones get a size class; other rows say once, few or many, or leave the size out.

cdr3_aa,cdr3_nt,clone_size,d_call,j_call,v_call
CASSLNPDRNEQFF,TGTGCCAGCAGTCTCAACCCGGATCGCAATGAGCAGTTCTTC,.,.,TRBJ2-1,TRBV27
CASSYSLQGANEQFF,TGTGCCAGCAGTTACTCGTTGCAGGGGGCAAATGAGCAGTTCTTC,few,TRBD1,TRBJ2-1,TRBV6-5
CASTGAGANVLTF,TGTGCCAGCACGGGGGCTGGGGCCAACGTCCTGACTTTC,.,.,TRBJ2-6,TRBV12-3/TRBV12-4
CASSSGSDGSSYNEQFF,TGTGCCAGCAGTTCGGGATCTGACGGCAGCTCCTACAATGAGCAGTTCTTC,.,.,TRBJ2-1,TRBV6-5
CASSLSGQGAETNEKLFF,TGTGCCAGCAGCTTATCCGGTCAGGGGGCGGAAACTAATGAAAAACTGTTTTTT,once,TRBD1,TRBJ1-4,TRBV7-9
CASSFGGITGELFF,TGTGCCAGCAGTTTTGGAGGAATCACCGGGGAGCTGTTTTTT,.,.,TRBJ2-2,TRBV12-3/TRBV12-4
CASSLSYQGDTGELFF,TGTGCCAGCAGTCTGAGCTACCAGGGAGACACCGGGGAGCTGTTTTTT,few,.,TRBJ2-2,TRBV28
CASSLQAGGDEQFF,TGCGCCAGCAGCTTACAAGCGGGAGGCGATGAGCAGTTCTTC,few,TRBD2,TRBJ2-1,TRBV5-1
CASMGELAKNIQYF,TGTGCCAGTATGGGGGAACTAGCCAAAAACATTCAGTACTTC,few,.,TRBJ2-4,TRBV12-3/TRBV12-4
CSARGVLLAYNEQFF,TGCAGTGCTAGGGGGGTACTGTTGGCCTACAATGAGCAGTTCTTC,.,.,TRBJ2-1,TRBV20-1